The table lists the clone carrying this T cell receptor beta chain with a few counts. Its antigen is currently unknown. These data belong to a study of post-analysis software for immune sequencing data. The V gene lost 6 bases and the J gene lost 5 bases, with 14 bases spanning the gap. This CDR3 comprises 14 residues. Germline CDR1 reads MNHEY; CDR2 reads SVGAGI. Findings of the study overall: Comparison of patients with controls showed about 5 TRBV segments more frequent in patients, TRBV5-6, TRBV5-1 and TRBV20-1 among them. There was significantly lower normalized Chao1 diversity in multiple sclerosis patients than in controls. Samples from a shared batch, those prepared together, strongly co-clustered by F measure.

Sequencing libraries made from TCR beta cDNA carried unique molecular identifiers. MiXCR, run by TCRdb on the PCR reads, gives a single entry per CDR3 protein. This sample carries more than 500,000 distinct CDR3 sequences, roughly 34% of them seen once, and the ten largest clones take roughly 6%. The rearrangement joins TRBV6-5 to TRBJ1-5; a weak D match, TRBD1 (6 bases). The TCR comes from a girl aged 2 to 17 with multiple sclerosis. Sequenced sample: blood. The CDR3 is CASSPGGGYQPQHF. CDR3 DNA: TGTGCCAGCAGCCCCGGGGGGGGCTATCAGCCCCAGCATTTT.